A selection of T cell receptor beta chains follows, all from one sample in a study of blood T cell repertoires in COVID-19. The assay was immunoSEQ multiplex PCR, and TCRdb's table has in-frame clones only and misses some. Among 250,000 to 350,000 clones listed, around 90% were seen once. The specimen sequenced was peripheral blood. These receptors originate from a man younger than 35 with active or convalescent COVID-19. The CDR3 runs from the conserved cysteine through the conserved F or W. D genes are given only for firm matches. A clone size is listed for some rows: how often the clone was seen (once, few, many), or a class if it is expanded.

>TRBD1|TRBV18|-|TRBJ2-5
TGTGCCAGCTCACCACAACTAGGGGGCGCAGGGGAGACCCAGTACTTC
CASSPQLGGAGETQYF
>-|TRBV4-3|-|TRBJ1-2
TGCGCCAGCAGCTACACCCAGGGTAGTGGCTACACCTTC
CASSYTQGSGYTF
>-|TRBV6-5|once|TRBJ1-6
TGTGCCAGCAGGACTACGGCAGTTTTTAATTCACCCCTCCACTTT
CASRTTAVFNSPLHF
>TRBD2|TRBV5-1|-|TRBJ2-7
TGCGCCAGCAGCCTTAGCGGGGGGGCCTCCTACGAGCAGTACTTC
CASSLSGGASYEQYF
>-|TRBV19|-|TRBJ1-5
TGTGCCAGTAGTATTGGCTTCGCGGACATTAGCAATCAGCCCCAGCATTTT
CASSIGFADISNQPQHF
>-|TRBV11-2|-|TRBJ1-4
TGTGCCAGCAGCTTAGACAGGGGTGACGAAAAACTGTTTTTT
CASSLDRGDEKLFF
>-|TRBV9|-|TRBJ1-5
TGTGCCAGCAGCCTAGGGGGGGTAAGGCAGCCCCAGCATTTT
CASSLGGVRQPQHF
>TRBD1|TRBV9|-|TRBJ1-1
TGTGCCAGCAGCGTAGTAGGGACAGGGGGCACTGAAGCTTTCTTT
CASSVVGTGGTEAFF
>-|TRBV9|-|TRBJ2-5
TGTGCCAGCAGCGTAGCTGGAGGAGGAGAGACCCAGTACTTC
CASSVAGGGETQYF
>TRBD1|TRBV7-9|-|TRBJ2-1
TGTGCCAGCAGCACGCAACAGGGGGACCAGTTCTTC
CASSTQQGDQFF
>-|TRBV9|-|TRBJ2-3
TGTGCCAGCAGCACAAGAAGTAGCACAGATACGCAGTATTTT
CASSTRSSTDTQYF
>-|TRBV4-3|-|TRBJ1-2
TGCGCCAGCAGCCAAGAACCCCCGCGCAGGGATGGTAACTATGGCTACACCTTC
CASSQEPPRRDGNYGYTF
>-|TRBV9|-|TRBJ1-1
TGTGCCAGCAGCGTAGCTAAGACAGGTACACCCCCTGAAGCTTTCTTT
CASSVAKTGTPPEAFF
>-|TRBV12-3/TRBV12-4|once|TRBJ1-1
TGTGCCAGCAGCCCCGAAGGGGACACTGAAGCTTTCTTT
CASSPEGDTEAFF
>TRBD2|TRBV7-9|-|TRBJ2-5
TGTGCCAGCAGGGCAACAGCGGGGGGCTCCCAAGAGACCCAGTACTTC
CASRATAGGSQETQYF
>TRBD1|TRBV9|-|TRBJ2-2
TGTGCCAGCAGCGTGCCCATTCCGGGACAGGGGGCCGGGGAGCTGTTTTTT
CASSVPIPGQGAGELFF
>-|TRBV9|-|TRBJ2-7
TGTGCCAGCAGCGTAGAAGGGGCCCCCCGGTACGAGCAGTACTTC
CASSVEGAPRYEQYF
>TRBD2|TRBV24-1|-|TRBJ2-3
TGTGCCACCAGTCGTACTCAACTAGCGGGGGGAACTAGCACAGATACGCAGTATTTT
CATSRTQLAGGTSTDTQYF
>TRBD1|TRBV6-5|-|TRBJ2-7
TGTGCCAGCAGTTACACAACAGGGGGCATCTACGAGCAGTACTTC
CASSYTTGGIYEQYF
>-|TRBV7-9|-|TRBJ1-3
TGTGCCAGCAGCCCACGAGGGGGGGGAGTTGATGGAAACACCATATATTTT
CASSPRGGGVDGNTIYF
>-|TRBV20-1|few|TRBJ1-2
TGCAGTGCTAGAGAACAGTATGGCTACACCTTC
CSAREQYGYTF
>TRBD2|TRBV3-1/TRBV3-2|-|TRBJ2-7
TGTGCCAGCAGCCAAGCGGGGGTAGCGGGGGGCTACGAGCAGTACTTC
CASSQAGVAGGYEQYF
>TRBD2|TRBV6-2/TRBV6-3|-|TRBJ2-3
TGTGCCAGCAGTCGAACGAGCGGGGGGGGAGATACGCAGTATTTT
CASSRTSGGGDTQYF
>TRBD1|TRBV6-2/TRBV6-3|-|TRBJ1-2
TGTGCCAGCAGCCTCGGGACAGGGGCGAACTATGGCTACACCTTC
CASSLGTGANYGYTF
>-|TRBV25-1|-|TRBJ1-4
TGTGCCAGCACTGGAGTAACAACTAATGAAAAACTGTTTTTT
CASTGVTTNEKLFF
>TRBD1|TRBV15|-|TRBJ1-5
TGTGCCACCAGCACAGGGGGACAGGGAACGGGGCAGCCCCAGCATTTT
CATSTGGQGTGQPQHF